This TCR beta chain was observed in a study of T cell repertoires in cytomegalovirus infection (dated by TCRdb to the late 2010s). Some background on the complete study: Donor HLA type was relevant to the analysis, as public TCR beta signatures indicated carriage of CMV infection together with the matching HLA type.

The CDR3 contains 13 residues, cysteine and phenylalanine counted. Left in the record is the CDR3 DNA by itself, 39 bases read in frame from the first base. Sequences LGHDT (CDR1) and YNNKEL (CDR2) are obtained from the germline V gene (reference sequence). Trimming at the junction amounts to 1 base on V and 11 bases on J, and the germline ends lie 12 bases apart. The research as a whole found: The ex vivo response was dominated by HLA-C-restricted CMV-specific TCR beta clonotypes, and the single most frequent clonotype in two of eight donors was supplied by these HLA-C-restricted clonotypes. In both this cohort and an independent cohort of 300 to 450 donors, the cumulative frequency of public TCR beta family members distinguished carriers of CMV infection plus the relevant HLA type.

The sequencer was an Illumina HiSeq 1500. In TCRdb, the public reads were trimmed at Q25 with fastp and aligned with MiXCR, with productive beta chains retained. CDR3 protein duplicates are merged, each entry listing the most common genes and DNA. This sample lists roughly 310,000 distinct CDR3 sequences; under 20% were detected once. The ten largest clones add up to about 12% of the sample. To note about this clonotype: The specificity of this receptor is unknown. No per-base quality is available; no much larger clone lies one base away.

The sample consisted of PBMCs. In this chain, TRBV3-1 is recombined with TRBJ1-5; a weak D assignment points to TRBD1 (5 bases agree). This clonotype was sampled from a human donor in good health (CMV status not recorded). Some clones in this sample may be carry-over from other donors' samples. The sequence in DNA is TGTGCCAGCAGCCAAGTAAACGGGGCAGCCCAGCATTTT. It encodes CASSQVNGAAQHF.